This TCR beta chain stems from a study of response to subunit inactivated influenza vaccine. This clonotype was detected only a few times. Its antigen is unknown. CDR1 and CDR2 from the germline V gene are SGHVS and FQNEAQ. This CDR3 contains 14 residues. The V and J ends lost 2 bases and 2 bases respectively, with 9 bases between them. Findings of the study overall: The study's authors posited that every seasonal influenza vaccination enlists few new T cells.

TCRdb re-derived calls from the RT-PCR reads in MiXCR, one entry per CDR3 protein. The repertoire holds about 580,000 distinct CDR3 sequences, about 15% seen once, with 11% in the top ten. Sequenced here: PBMCs from blood, sampled about 13 days after vaccination. The clonotype comes from a man aged 45-65 years who received an inactivated influenza vaccine. V is TRBV7-8 and J is TRBJ1-2, with D possibly TRBD1 on 5 matching bases. The CDR3 sequence: CASSLQQENYGYTF. For the CDR3, the DNA is TGTGCCAGCAGCTTACAACAGGAGAACTATGGCTACACCTTC.